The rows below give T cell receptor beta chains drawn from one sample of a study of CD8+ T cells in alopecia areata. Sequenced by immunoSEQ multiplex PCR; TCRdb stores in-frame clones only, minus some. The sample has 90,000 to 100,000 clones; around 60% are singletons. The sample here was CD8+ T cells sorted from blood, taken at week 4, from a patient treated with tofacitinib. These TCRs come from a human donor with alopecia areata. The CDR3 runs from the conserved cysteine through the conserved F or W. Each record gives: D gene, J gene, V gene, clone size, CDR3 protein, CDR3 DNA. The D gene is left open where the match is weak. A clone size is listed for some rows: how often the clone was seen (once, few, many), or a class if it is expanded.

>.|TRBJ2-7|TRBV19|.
CASSPTGVRPHSYEQYF
TGTGCCAGTAGCCCCACTGGGGTTCGACCTCACTCCTACGAGCAGTACTTC
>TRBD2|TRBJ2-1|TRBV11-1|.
CASSWTSGGMDEQFF
TGTGCCAGCAGCTGGACTAGCGGGGGTATGGATGAGCAGTTCTTC
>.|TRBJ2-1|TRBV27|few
CASSLLSVSSYNEQFF
TGTGCCAGCAGTTTATTAAGCGTAAGCTCCTACAATGAGCAGTTCTTC
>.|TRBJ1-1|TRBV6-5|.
CASSHLTVNTEAFF
TGTGCCAGCAGCCACTTGACAGTGAACACTGAAGCTTTCTTT
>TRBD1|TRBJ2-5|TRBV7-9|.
CASSKTGGRWETQYF
TGTGCCAGCAGCAAGACAGGGGGCAGATGGGAGACCCAGTACTTC
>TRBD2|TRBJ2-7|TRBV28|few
CASSPRTSGGSYEQYF
TGTGCCAGCAGTCCAAGGACTAGCGGGGGTTCCTACGAGCAGTACTTC
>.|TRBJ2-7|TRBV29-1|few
CSVEKPPAGQYF
TGCAGCGTTGAAAAACCCCCGGCAGGGCAGTACTTC
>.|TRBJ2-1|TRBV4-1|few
CASSQGLGGGGEQFF
TGCGCCAGCAGCCAAGGCCTGGGGGGCGGAGGGGAGCAGTTCTTC
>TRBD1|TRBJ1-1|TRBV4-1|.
CASSLDRSNTEAFF
TGCGCCAGCAGCCTGGACAGGAGTAACACTGAAGCTTTCTTT
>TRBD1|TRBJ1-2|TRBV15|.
CATSRARQGAGYTF
TGTGCCACCAGCAGAGCAAGACAGGGGGCTGGCTACACCTTC
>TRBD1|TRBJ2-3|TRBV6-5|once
CASSFQGVRTTDTQYF
TGTGCCAGCAGTTTCCAGGGGGTTCGAACAACAGATACGCAGTATTTT
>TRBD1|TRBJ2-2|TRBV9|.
CASSLTGATGELFF
TGTGCCAGCAGCTTGACAGGGGCTACCGGGGAGCTGTTTTTT
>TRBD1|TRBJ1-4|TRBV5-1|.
CASSFRQGDEKLFF
TGCGCCAGCAGCTTTAGACAGGGGGATGAAAAACTGTTTTTT
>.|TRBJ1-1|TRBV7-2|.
CASSLNTEAFF
TGTGCCAGCAGCTTGAACACTGAAGCTTTCTTT
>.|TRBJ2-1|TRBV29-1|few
CSVEGEGDYNEQFF
TGCAGCGTTGAGGGGGAGGGGGACTACAATGAGCAGTTCTTC